This is a list of T cell receptor beta chains from one sample in a study of cytomegalovirus exposure and HLA in healthy donors. Assay used: immunoSEQ multiplex PCR; TCRdb lists only in-frame clones, some missing. The profile shows about 52,000 clones, around three fifths of them singletons. Sequencing was done on a sample of PBMCs. All receptors come from a human donor in good health. Both conserved end residues are part of each CDR3. Each record gives: V gene, clone size, D gene, J gene, CDR3 protein, CDR3 DNA. The D gene is left open where the match is weak. For some rows the clone size is stated as once, few or many, or as a class when expanded; others skip it.

TRBV4-3	few	TRBD1	TRBJ1-4	CASSQFSGGTNEKLFF	TGCGCCAGCAGCCAATTTTCAGGGGGCACTAATGAAAAACTGTTTTTT
TRBV6-5	.	TRBD1	TRBJ1-1	CASTRTGGYGEAFF	TGTGCCAGCACCCGGACAGGGGGCTACGGTGAAGCTTTCTTT
TRBV5-1	few	.	TRBJ2-6	CASSLGLRTAGANVLTF	TGCGCCAGCAGCCTGGGCCTCCGGACAGCTGGGGCCAACGTCCTGACTTTC
TRBV20-1	.	.	TRBJ1-2	CSATPTDGYTF	TGCAGTGCTACACCCACAGATGGCTACACCTTC
TRBV7-9	.	TRBD2	TRBJ2-2	CSSSFVPGLEVGELFF	TGTTCCAGCAGCTTTGTTCCGGGACTAGAAGTCGGGGAGCTGTTTTTT
TRBV7-9	.	.	TRBJ2-3	CASSLALAADTQYF	TGTGCCAGCAGCTTAGCCCTAGCCGCAGATACGCAGTATTTT
TRBV21-1	.	.	TRBJ1-2	CASSKEGGIARLDGYTF	TGTGCCAGCAGCAAAGAAGGGGGCATCGCTCGACTGGATGGCTACACCTTC
TRBV4-3	.	TRBD1	TRBJ1-1	CASSQRHRGRGTEAFF	TGCGCCAGCAGCCAACGTCACAGGGGGCGAGGGACTGAAGCTTTCTTT
TRBV7-3	.	TRBD1	TRBJ1-1	CASSSSTGMNTEAFF	TGTGCCAGCAGCTCCTCGACAGGGATGAACACTGAAGCTTTCTTT
TRBV4-1	.	.	TRBJ1-2	CASSQVSSPYGYTF	TGCGCCAGCAGCCAAGTTTCCAGTCCCTATGGCTACACCTTC
TRBV18	.	.	TRBJ2-3	CASSRRRDPSTDTQYF	TGTGCCAGCTCACGTCGGAGGGACCCGAGCACAGATACGCAGTATTTT
TRBV9	.	.	TRBJ1-4	CASSAGQLNEKLFF	TGTGCCAGCAGCGCCGGACAGCTTAATGAAAAACTGTTTTTT
TRBV2	few	TRBD1	TRBJ2-5	CASSEARDRGTGSQYF	TGTGCCAGCAGTGAAGCCCGGGACAGGGGGACCGGATCCCAGTACTTC
TRBV19	.	TRBD1	TRBJ1-5	CASERDRAHLSNQPQHF	TGTGCCAGTGAGAGGGACAGGGCCCACCTTAGCAATCAGCCCCAGCATTTT
TRBV27	few	TRBD1	TRBJ1-2	CASSTNSGTGGAPHGYTF	TGTGCCAGCAGTACCAATTCCGGGACAGGGGGCGCCCCGCATGGCTACACCTTC
TRBV7-9	few	TRBD1	TRBJ2-7	CASSLEGARREQYF	TGTGCCAGCAGCTTAGAGGGGGCGCGTCGCGAGCAGTACTTC
TRBV9	.	TRBD1	TRBJ1-1	CASSPGDRFLNTEAFF	TGTGCCAGCAGCCCGGGGGACAGGTTCTTGAACACTGAAGCTTTCTTT
TRBV7-9	few	TRBD1	TRBJ1-5	CASSLGQGANQPQHF	TGTGCCAGCAGCTTAGGTCAGGGGGCCAATCAGCCCCAGCATTTT
TRBV6-1	few	.	TRBJ1-3	CASSEFAGKENTIYF	TGTGCCAGCAGTGAATTCGCAGGGAAGGAAAACACCATATATTTT
TRBV6-5	.	TRBD1	TRBJ1-6	CASSAGQTNSPLHF	TGTGCCAGCAGTGCGGGACAGACGAATTCACCCCTCCACTTT
TRBV30	few	TRBD2	TRBJ2-5	CAWRYGVAGGETQYF	TGTGCCTGGAGATACGGAGTAGCGGGGGGGGAGACCCAGTACTTC
TRBV11-2	few	.	TRBJ1-1	CASSLRLALNTEAFF	TGTGCCAGCAGCTTGAGACTAGCTTTGAACACTGAAGCTTTCTTT
TRBV6-5	.	.	TRBJ2-1	CASSDRWEQFF	TGTGCCAGCAGCGACAGGTGGGAGCAGTTCTTC
TRBV19	.	TRBD1	TRBJ1-1	CASSTGQGAEAFF	TGTGCCAGTAGTACCGGACAGGGGGCTGAAGCTTTCTTT
TRBV16	few	.	TRBJ1-1	CASSQSGQGNTEAFF	TGTGCCAGCAGCCAATCTGGGCAGGGGAACACTGAAGCTTTCTTT
TRBV19	.	TRBD2	TRBJ2-7	CASSTLTSGGYEQYF	TGTGCCAGTAGTACACTCACTAGCGGGGGGTACGAGCAGTACTTC
TRBV6-1	.	.	TRBJ1-1	CASSPMGQTATEAFF	TGTGCCAGCAGTCCCATGGGGCAGACGGCCACTGAAGCTTTCTTT
TRBV18	.	.	TRBJ2-7	CASSPAGQLLQQYF	TGTGCCAGCTCACCGGCGGGACAGCTTCTTCAGCAGTACTTC
TRBV9	few	TRBD2	TRBJ2-7	CASSVRGGREDYEQYF	TGTGCCAGCAGCGTCCGGGGGGGCAGAGAGGATTACGAGCAGTACTTC